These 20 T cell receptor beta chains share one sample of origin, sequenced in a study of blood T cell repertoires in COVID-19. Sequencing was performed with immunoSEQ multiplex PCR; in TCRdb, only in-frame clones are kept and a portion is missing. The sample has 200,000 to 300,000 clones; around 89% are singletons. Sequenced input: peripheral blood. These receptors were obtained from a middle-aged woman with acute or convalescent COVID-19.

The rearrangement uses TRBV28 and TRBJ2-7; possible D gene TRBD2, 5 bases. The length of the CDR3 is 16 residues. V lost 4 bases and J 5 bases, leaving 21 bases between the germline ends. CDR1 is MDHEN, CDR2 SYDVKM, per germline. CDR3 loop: CASSSEVVVSGDEQYV. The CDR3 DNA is TGTGCCAGCAGTTCCGAGGTAGTAGTGAGCGGTGACGAGCAGTACGTC.

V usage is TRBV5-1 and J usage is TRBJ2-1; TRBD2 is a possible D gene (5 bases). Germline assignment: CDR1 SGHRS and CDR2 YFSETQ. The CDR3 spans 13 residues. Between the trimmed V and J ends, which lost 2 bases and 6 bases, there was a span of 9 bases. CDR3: CASSFNRGNEQFF. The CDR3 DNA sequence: TGCGCCAGCAGCTTTAACCGGGGCAATGAGCAGTTCTTC.

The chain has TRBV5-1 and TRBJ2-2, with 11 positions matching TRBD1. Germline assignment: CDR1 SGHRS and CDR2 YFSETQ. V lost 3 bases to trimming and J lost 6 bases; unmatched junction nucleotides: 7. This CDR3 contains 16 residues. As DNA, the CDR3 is TGCGCCAGCAGCTGGACCGGGACAGGGGGGGCCGGGGAGCTGTTTTTT. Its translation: CASSWTGTGGAGELFF.

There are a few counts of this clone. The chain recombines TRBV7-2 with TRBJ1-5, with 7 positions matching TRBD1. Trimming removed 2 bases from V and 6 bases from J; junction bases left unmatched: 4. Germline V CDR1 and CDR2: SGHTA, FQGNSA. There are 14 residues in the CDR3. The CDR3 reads CASSLRQGGQPQHF. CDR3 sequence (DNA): TGTGCCAGCAGCTTAAGACAGGGTGGTCAGCCCCAGCATTTT. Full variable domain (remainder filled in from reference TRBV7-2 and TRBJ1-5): GAGVSQSPSNKVTEKGKDVELRCDPISGHTALYWYRQSLGQGLEFLIYFQGNSAPDKSGLPSDRFSAERTGGSVSTLTIQRTQQEDSAVYLCASSLRQGGQPQHFGDGTRLSIL.

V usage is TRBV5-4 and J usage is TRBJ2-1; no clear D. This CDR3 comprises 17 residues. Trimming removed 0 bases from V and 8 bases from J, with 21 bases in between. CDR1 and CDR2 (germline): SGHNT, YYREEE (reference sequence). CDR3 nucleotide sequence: TGTGCCAGCAGCTTGGGTAATGACCCCCGGGTGACGGATGAGCAGTTCTTC. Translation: CASSLGNDPRVTDEQFF.

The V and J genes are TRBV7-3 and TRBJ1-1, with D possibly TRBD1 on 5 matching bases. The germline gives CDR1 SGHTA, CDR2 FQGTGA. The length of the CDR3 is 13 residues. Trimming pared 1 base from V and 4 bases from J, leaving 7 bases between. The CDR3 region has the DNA TGTGCCAGCAGCTTAATGGGGGGCACTGAAGCTTTCTTT. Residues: CASSLMGGTEAFF.

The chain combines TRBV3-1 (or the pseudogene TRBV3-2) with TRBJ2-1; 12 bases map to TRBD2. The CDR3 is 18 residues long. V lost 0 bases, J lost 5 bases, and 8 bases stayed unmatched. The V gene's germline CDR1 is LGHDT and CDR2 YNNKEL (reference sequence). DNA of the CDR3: TGTGCCAGCAGCCAAGACTTGTCTAGCGGGGGGGTAAACAATGAGCAGTTCTTC. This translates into CASSQDLSSGGVNNEQFF.

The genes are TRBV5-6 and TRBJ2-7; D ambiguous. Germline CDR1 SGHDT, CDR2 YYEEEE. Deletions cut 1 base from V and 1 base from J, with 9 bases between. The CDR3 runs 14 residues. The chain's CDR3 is CASSLLGRSYEQYV. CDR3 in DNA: TGTGCCAGCAGCTTGCTGGGCAGATCCTACGAGCAGTACGTC.

The CDR3 loop is CASSQGQYNEQFF. The CDR3 bases are TGCGCCAGCAGCCAGGGACAGTACAATGAGCAGTTCTTC. The rearrangement uses TRBV4-1 and TRBJ2-1; 7 bases fit TRBD1. The junction had 0 bases not matched to a gene; V was cut back by 3 bases and J by 4 bases. The length of the CDR3 is 13 residues. Germline lookup yields CDR1 MGHRA and CDR2 YSYEKL.

CDR3 in amino acids: CASSLDSDRGTEAFF. For the CDR3, the DNA is TGTGCCAGCAGCTTAGACTCCGACAGGGGCACTGAAGCTTTCTTT. This chain joins TRBV11-3 and TRBJ1-1, with TRBD1 matching 8 bases. This CDR3 is built from 15 residues. The V gene's germline CDR1 is SGHNT and CDR2 YENEEA. V shed 0 bases, J shed 4 bases, and the junction held 4 bases outside the gene matches.

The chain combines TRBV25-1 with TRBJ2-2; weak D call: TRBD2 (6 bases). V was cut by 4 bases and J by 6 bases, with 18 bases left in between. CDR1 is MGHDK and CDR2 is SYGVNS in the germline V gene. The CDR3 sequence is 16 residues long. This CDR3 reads CASSVHSGGAAGELFF. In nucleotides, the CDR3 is TGTGCCAGCAGTGTCCACAGCGGAGGGGCGGCCGGGGAGCTGTTTTTT.

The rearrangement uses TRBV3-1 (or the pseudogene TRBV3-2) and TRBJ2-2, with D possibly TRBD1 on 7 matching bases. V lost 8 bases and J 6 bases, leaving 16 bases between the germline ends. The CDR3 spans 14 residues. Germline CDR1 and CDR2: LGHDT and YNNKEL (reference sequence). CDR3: CASHRQGGPGELFF. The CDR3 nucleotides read TGTGCCAGCCATCGACAGGGAGGCCCCGGGGAGCTGTTTTTT.

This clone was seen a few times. The CDR3 loop reads CASSHASRDRANYGYTF. The CDR3, as DNA: TGCGCCAGCAGCCATGCGTCTCGGGACAGGGCCAACTATGGCTACACCTTC. The J gene is TRBJ1-2, the V gene TRBV4-1; TRBD1 aligns across 9 bases. CDR3 length equals 17 residues. The V and J ends lost 3 bases and 2 bases, in that order; junction bases with no gene match: 10. CDR1 and CDR2 (germline): MGHRA, YSYEKL.

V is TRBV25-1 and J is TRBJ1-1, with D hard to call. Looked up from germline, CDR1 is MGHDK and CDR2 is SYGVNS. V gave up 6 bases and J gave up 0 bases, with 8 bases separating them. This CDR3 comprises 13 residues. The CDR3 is CASSGVLNTEAFF. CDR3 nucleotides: TGTGCCAGCAGCGGAGTGTTGAACACTGAAGCTTTCTTT.

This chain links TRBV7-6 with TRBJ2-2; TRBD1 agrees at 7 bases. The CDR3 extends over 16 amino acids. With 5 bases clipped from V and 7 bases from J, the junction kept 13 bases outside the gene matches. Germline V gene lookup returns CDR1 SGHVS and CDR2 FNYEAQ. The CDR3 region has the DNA TGTGCCAGCAGCCACCCGCGACAGGGTGATGGCGGGGAGCTGTTTTTT. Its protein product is CASSHPRQGDGGELFF. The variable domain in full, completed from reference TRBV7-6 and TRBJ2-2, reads GAGVSQSPRYKVTKRGQDVALRCDPISGHVSLYWYRQALGQGPEFLTYFNYEAQQDKSGLPNDRFSAERPEGSISTLTIQRTEQRDSAMYRCASSHPRQGDGGELFFGEGSRLTVL.

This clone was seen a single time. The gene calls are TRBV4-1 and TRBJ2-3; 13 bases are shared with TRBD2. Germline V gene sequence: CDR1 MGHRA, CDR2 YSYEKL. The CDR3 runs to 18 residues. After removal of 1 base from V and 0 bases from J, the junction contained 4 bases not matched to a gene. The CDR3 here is CASSQVTSGGGSTDTQYF. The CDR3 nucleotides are TGCGCCAGCAGCCAAGTCACTAGCGGGGGGGGTAGCACAGATACGCAGTATTTT.

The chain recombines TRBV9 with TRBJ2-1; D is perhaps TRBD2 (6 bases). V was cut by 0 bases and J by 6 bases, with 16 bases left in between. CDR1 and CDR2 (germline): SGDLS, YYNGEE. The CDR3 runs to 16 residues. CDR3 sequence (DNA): TGTGCCAGCAGCGTAGAAACGGGGGTAGAGGGCAATGAGCAGTTCTTC. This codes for CASSVETGVEGNEQFF.

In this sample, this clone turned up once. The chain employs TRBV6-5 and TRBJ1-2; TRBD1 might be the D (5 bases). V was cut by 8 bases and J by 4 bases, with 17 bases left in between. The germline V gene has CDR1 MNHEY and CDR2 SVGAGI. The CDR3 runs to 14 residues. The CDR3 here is CASSTPGKGYGYTF. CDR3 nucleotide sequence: TGTGCCAGCTCGACCCCAGGGAAAGGCTATGGCTACACCTTC.

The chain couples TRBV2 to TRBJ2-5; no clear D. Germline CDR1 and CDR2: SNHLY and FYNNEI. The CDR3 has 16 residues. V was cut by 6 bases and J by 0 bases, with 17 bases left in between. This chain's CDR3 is CASRVLAEQYQETQYF. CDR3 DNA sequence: TGTGCCAGCAGGGTCCTCGCGGAGCAGTACCAAGAGACCCAGTACTTC.

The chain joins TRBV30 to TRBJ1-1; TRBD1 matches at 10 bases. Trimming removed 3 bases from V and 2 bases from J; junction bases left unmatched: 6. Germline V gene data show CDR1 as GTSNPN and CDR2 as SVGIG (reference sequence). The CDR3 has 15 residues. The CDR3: CAWSAGQGLNTEAFF. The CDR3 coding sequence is TGTGCCTGGAGCGCGGGACAGGGGTTAAACACTGAAGCTTTCTTT.